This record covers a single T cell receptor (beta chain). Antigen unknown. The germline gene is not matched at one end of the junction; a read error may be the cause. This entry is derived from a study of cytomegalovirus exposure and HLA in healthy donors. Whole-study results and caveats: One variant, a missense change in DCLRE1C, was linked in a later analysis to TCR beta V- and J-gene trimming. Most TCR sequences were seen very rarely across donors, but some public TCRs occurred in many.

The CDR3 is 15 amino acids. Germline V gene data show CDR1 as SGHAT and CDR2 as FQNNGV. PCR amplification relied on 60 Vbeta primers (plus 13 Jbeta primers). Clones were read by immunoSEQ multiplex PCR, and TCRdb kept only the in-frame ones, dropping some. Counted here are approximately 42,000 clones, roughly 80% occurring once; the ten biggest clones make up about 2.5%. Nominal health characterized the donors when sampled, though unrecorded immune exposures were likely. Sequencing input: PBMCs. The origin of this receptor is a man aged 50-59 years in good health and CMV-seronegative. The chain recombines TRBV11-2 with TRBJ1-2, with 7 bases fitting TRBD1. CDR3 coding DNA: TGTGCCAGCAGCCTAGAGGGGGCCGCTAACTATGGCTACACCTTC. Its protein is CASSLEGAANYGYTF.